This TCR beta chain is drawn from a study of cytomegalovirus exposure and HLA in healthy donors. The PCR was carried out with 60 Vbeta primers and 13 Jbeta primers. Assay used: immunoSEQ multiplex PCR; TCRdb lists only in-frame clones, some missing. In total, the table holds about 120,000 clones. The germline V gene has CDR1 LNHNV and CDR2 YYDKDF (reference sequence). The CDR3 covers 16 residues. J gave up 3 bases and V 1 base, and 3 bases lay outside the gene matches. The rearrangement uses TRBV15 and TRBJ1-2; TRBD1 aligns across 12 bases. The material sequenced was PBMCs. The sequence was collected from a man aged 25 to 40 in good health and CMV-seronegative. In DNA, the CDR3 is TGTGCCACCAGCAGAGGAGGGACAGGGGGCCACTATGGCTACACCTTC. This sequence encodes CATSRGGTGGHYGYTF.